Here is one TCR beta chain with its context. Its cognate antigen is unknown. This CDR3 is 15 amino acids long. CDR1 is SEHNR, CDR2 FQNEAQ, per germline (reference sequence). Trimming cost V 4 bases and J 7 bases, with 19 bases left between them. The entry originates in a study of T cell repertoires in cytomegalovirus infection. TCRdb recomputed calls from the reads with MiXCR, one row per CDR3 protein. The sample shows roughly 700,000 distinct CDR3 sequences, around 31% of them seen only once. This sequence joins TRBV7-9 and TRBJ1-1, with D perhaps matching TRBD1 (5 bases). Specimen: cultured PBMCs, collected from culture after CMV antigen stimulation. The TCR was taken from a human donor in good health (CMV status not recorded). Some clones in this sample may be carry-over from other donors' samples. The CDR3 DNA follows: TGTGCCAGCAGCTCCATTAAAGGGGCAGTGGTTGAAGCTTTCTTT. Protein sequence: CASSSIKGAVVEAFF.